This T cell receptor beta chain was recovered during a study of cytomegalovirus exposure and HLA in healthy donors (dated by TCRdb to 2015 to 2018). Concerning the study at large: An earlier analysis of about 530 of the donors reported about 300 Gb of sequence data and 95 million to 120 million unique TCR beta sequences obtained from around 170 million T cells. An early release that covered approximately 600 HLA-typed donors contained approximately 300 gigabases of sequencing data and 70 million to 100 million unique TCR sequences. Of the roughly 400 genotyped donors, about 80% fell in the genetic ancestry cluster associated with self-reported Caucasian donors. The aim of the study was to test whether cataloging public T cell receptors could identify signatures of past pathogen exposure. The study profiled the T cell repertoires of fewer than 850 subjects by immunosequencing and related them to cytomegalovirus serostatus. In addition to the first cohort of roughly 670 subjects, a separate validation cohort of 120 different subjects was used. To predict cytomegalovirus infection status, the study combined high-throughput TCR immunosequencing, statistical association of individual TCRs with disease status, and machine learning. To study patterns of TCR occurrence, a later analysis re-analyzed previously published TCR beta repertoires from 600 to 750 donors and added high-resolution HLA genotyping. The later analysis used no new phenotypic data to find candidate immune exposures, relying instead on TCR beta sequences and their occurrence across donors. An earlier analysis of 587 of the donors used high-throughput TCR beta sequencing to judge whether each TCR beta V gene segment behaved as functional or pseudogenic. Alongside the repertoire data, information on donor age, sex, ethnicity and CMV serostatus was compiled. In a later genetic analysis, genome-wide SNP genotypes for about three fifths of the roughly 670 donors were used, and that subset was treated as a discovery cohort. All discovery cohort repertoires had been generated on a single sequencing platform. HLA typing covered class I and class II loci at four-digit resolution. The number of typed donors differed by locus: roughly 620-640 for A, B, C, DRB1 and DQB1; some 540 for DQA1; approximately 600 for DPA1; and 400 to 480 for DPB1. A handful of DR-DQ haplotypes were treated as single units for association and clustering because of strong linkage in the cohort. Across approximately 420 genotyped donors of the cohort, an average of about 200,000 unique TCR beta nucleotide sequences per donor were sequenced, and roughly 18% of those sequences were non-productive. Overall results and qualifications from the work: Several of the top co-occurrence clusters appeared to be linked to parvovirus B19, influenza, CMV and Epstein-Barr virus, according to a later analysis. A few of the identified cytomegalovirus-associated TCR beta chains were confirmed in vitro to be specific for cytomegalovirus antigens. While some public TCRs were present in many individuals, most TCR sequences turned up only very rarely across donors. The classifier was reported to diagnose cytomegalovirus status with high specificity and sensitivity in both the original cohort and the validation cohort. In an earlier analysis of 587 of the donors, most TCR beta V segments appeared in productive rearrangements about 87% or about 30% of the time, broadly matching IMGT annotations. Assigning TCR associations to individual alleles was difficult when HLA alleles, especially DR and DQ, strongly co-occurred. According to a later genetic analysis, donors in an Asian-associated ancestry cluster had fewer N-insertions in productive TCRs than the approximately 650-donor mean. A further reported finding was that TCR beta sequences accurately predicted the HLA-A and HLA-B alleles for most subjects in the first cohort. In the study, approximately 150 TCR beta chains were listed as associated with cytomegalovirus. Linkage disequilibrium might explain the correlated functional status among segregating V segments, but an unknown experimental factor could not be ruled out. According to the authors, the approach could potentially be generalized to other disease states and immunological phenotypes. A cluster of highly shared sequence variants was judged likely to represent a technical artifact of the sequencing pipeline. Compared with equally common non-associated chains, HLA-associated TCR beta chains in a later analysis were more clonally expanded and had lower generation probabilities. In this cohort, only TCR beta chains were sequenced, and detectable features were limited by the absence of alpha or paired-chain data. Some IMGT-functional V segments, including TRBV6-2 and TRBV6-3, could not be told apart with the 87-base-pair reads, so those segments were excluded. Specific HLA alleles were associated with 15,000 to 20,000 TCR beta sequences at a false discovery rate of 0.05 in a later analysis. According to a later analysis, most CMV-associated TCR beta chains appeared to be HLA-restricted, and the HLA associations seemed to be driven largely by CMV exposure. Immune exposure information for the cohort was limited to CMV serostatus. A later genetic analysis associated a missense DCLRE1C variant with V-gene and J-gene trimming of TCR beta chains, and an independent cohort replicated the association. Because counts were too low, seventeen rarely observed V segments, including chromosome 9 orphons, were excluded from the earlier analysis of about 500 of the donors. A later analysis found that TCR association rates varied across HLA loci, with DRB1 alleles showing the most associated TCRs and HLA-C alleles the fewest. Because some donors lacked HLA typing at each locus, the association tests relied only on the typed subset. Sequencing depth was assumed to be roughly uniform across donors in the presence/absence analyses, though that assumption may not hold.

On this clone itself: Which antigen it targets is not known. No base quality information exists; no much larger clone differs at one position.

The method was the immunoSEQ multiplex PCR assay. A mixture of 60 forward primers for TCR Vbeta segments and 13 reverse primers for TCR Jbeta segments was used in the multiplex PCR. Amplification of the CDR3 region of rearranged TCR beta genes was performed with a multiplex PCR assay on genomic DNA. Amplified TCR beta libraries were sequenced as 87-base-pair reads on the Illumina HiSeq System. The authors processed their data as follows. In a later analysis, 77 million or so unique TCR beta chains were counted across the roughly 610 repertoires, and around 10 million of these chains were shared by at least two donors. Raw reads were error-corrected and collapsed into unique sequences by a nearest-neighbor algorithm in which closely related sequences were merged to remove PCR and sequencing errors. V, D and J gene segments were assigned by aligning CDR3 sequences to IMGT reference sequences. For a sequence to be retained, a match of at least six nucleotides to both a V gene segment and a J gene segment was required. A rearrangement counted as productive if the CDR3 had no stop codons and remained in frame with V and J, and every other rearrangement counted as non-productive. CDR3 was defined by IMGT convention, running from the second conserved V-encoded cysteine to the conserved J-encoded phenylalanine. Sequences without an unambiguous match to a single V gene segment were excluded from the earlier analysis of a few hundred of the donors. In an earlier analysis of around 600 of the donors, V segments were called functional above 56.7% productive rearrangements and were called segregating when the between-donor standard deviation exceeded 5%. A statistical classification framework was built to diagnose cytomegalovirus status from the catalog of TCR beta chain sequences. V and J gene assignment, in a later analysis, came from comparing TCR nucleotide sequences with IMGT/GENE-DB human TR gene sequences. In a later analysis, CDR3 sequences and most-parsimonious VDJ recombination scenarios were assigned using the TCRdist pipeline. In a later analysis, each TCR beta chain was defined by its CDR3 amino acid sequence together with its V-gene family, and reads without a unique V-gene family were excluded. A later analysis removed several hundred highly shared, low-generation-probability nucleotide sequences to deal with suspected cross-contamination and a sequencing artifact. For each public chain, a later analysis derived a clonal expansion index from normalized ranks of inferred template counts within each repertoire. Generation probabilities in a later analysis came from a VDJ recombination model fitted to out-of-frame rearrangements, and those results were checked against IGoR. Hypergeometric tests were used in a later analysis to score TCR-TCR, TCR-HLA and TCR-CMV co-occurrence, with a repertoire-size bias correction applied to the TCR pairs. False discovery rates were estimated in a later analysis by permuting HLA or CMV assignments 20 times. A later analysis grouped co-occurring TCRs with DBSCAN, adding TCRdist sequence similarity when clustering within HLA-allele-positive subsets. For co-occurrence clustering, repertoires with fewer than 30,000 or more than 120,000 public chains were excluded, along with 4 to 6 repertoires with anomalous nucleotide sharing. TCRdb obtained this table from immuneACCESS and retained in-frame rearrangements with V and J assigned. These tables miss some clones; where compared with another copy, unresolved V genes account for less than half of the shortfall, and the remainder is unexplained. Clone size and the V and J calls come from that table; the DNA yielded D and trimming. Counted in this sample were roughly 150,000 clones; roughly 82% of them appeared once. The ten top clones hold roughly 7.3% of the sample.

Spanning cysteine to phenylalanine, the CDR3 consists of 12 amino acids. Of the read, only the CDR3 DNA is kept; its 36 bases are in frame from base 1. Taken from the germline V gene, the CDR1 and CDR2 loops are MDHEN and SYDVKM. V loses 6 bases at its end and J loses 5 bases; junction bases beyond the gene matches: 3. In total, roughly 670 healthy bone marrow donors made up the cohort. All cohort members were sampled while nominally healthy, although unrecorded immune exposures were likely present. The donor tested CMV seronegative, placing the donor among the approximately 360 seronegative members of the cohort. A peripheral blood sample was collected from each donor, and TCR beta sequencing was performed on peripheral blood mononuclear cells. Genomic DNA was extracted from the blood cell samples with the Qiagen DNeasy Blood Extraction Kit.

The V and J segments used are TRBV28 and TRBJ2-7, with 8 bases in between that match TRBD1. Sample: PBMCs. The TCR was taken from a man aged 25-45 years in good health and CMV-seronegative. The DNA sequence is as follows: TGTGCCAGCAGCACGACAGGGGACGAGCAGTACTTC. It encodes CASSTTGDEQYF.